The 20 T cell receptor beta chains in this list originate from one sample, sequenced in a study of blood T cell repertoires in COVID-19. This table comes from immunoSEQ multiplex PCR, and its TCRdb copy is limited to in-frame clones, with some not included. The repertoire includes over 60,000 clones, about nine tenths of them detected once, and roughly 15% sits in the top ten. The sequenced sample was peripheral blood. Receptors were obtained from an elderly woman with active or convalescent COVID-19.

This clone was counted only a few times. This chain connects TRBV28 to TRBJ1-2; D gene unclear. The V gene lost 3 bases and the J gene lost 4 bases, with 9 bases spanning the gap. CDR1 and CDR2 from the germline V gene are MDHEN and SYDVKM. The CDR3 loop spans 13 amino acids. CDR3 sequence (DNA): TGTGCCAGCAGTTTGAGGTCCGGCTATGGCTACACCTTC. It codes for CASSLRSGYGYTF.

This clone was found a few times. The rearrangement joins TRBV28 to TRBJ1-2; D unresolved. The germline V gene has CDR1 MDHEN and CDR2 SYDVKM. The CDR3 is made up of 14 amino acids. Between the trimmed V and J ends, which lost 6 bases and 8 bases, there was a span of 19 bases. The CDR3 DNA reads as TGTGCCAGCAGATTCGATGACTTTGCCAGCGGCTACACCTTC. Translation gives CASRFDDFASGYTF.

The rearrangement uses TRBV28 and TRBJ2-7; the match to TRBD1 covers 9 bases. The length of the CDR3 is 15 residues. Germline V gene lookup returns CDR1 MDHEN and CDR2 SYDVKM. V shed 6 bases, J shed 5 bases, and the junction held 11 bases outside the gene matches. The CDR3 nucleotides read TGTGCCAGCAGCCATGCCGGGACAGGGAGTGACGAGCAGTACTTC. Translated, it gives CASSHAGTGSDEQYF.

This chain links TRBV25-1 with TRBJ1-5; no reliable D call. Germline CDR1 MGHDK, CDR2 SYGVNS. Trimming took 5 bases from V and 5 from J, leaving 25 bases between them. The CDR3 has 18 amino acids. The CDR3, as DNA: TGTGCCAGCAGTACCCCTCCGAGGGCAGCCGGACTATATCAGCCCCAGCATTTT. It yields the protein CASSTPPRAAGLYQPQHF.

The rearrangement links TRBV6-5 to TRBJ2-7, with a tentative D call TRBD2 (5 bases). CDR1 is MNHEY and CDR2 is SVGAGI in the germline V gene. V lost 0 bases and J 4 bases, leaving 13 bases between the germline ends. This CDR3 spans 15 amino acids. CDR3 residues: CASSYSIRGSYEQYF. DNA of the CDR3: TGTGCCAGCAGTTACTCGATCCGGGGTTCGTACGAGCAGTACTTC.

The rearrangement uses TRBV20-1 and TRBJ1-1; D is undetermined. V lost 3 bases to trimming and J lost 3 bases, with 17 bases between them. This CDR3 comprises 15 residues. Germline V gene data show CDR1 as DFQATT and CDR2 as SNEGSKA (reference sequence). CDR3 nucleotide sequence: TGCAGTGCTAGTCGTCTGGGAAAGGAGGACACTGAAGCTTTCTTT. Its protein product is CSASRLGKEDTEAFF.

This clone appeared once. The CDR3 region is CASSPWTSGGETQYF. The CDR3 nucleotides read TGTGCCAGCAGCCCCTGGACTAGCGGGGGAGAGACCCAGTACTTC. J is TRBJ2-5 and V is TRBV3-1 (or the pseudogene TRBV3-2); 13 bases are a match to TRBD2. Trimming removed 4 bases from V and 4 bases from J; junction bases left unmatched: 3. The CDR3 loop spans 15 amino acids. Germline V gives CDR1 LGHDT, CDR2 YNNKEL (reference sequence).

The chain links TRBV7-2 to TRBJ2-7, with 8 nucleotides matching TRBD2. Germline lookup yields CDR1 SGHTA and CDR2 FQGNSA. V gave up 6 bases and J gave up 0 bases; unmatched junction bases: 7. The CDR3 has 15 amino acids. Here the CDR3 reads CASRVAGTASYEQYF. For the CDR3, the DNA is TGTGCCAGCAGGGTAGCGGGGACGGCCTCCTACGAGCAGTACTTC.

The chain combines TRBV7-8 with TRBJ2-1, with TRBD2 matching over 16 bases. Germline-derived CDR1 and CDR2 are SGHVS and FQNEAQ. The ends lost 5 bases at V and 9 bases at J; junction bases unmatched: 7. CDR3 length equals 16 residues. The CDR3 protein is CASSPAGTSGGAEQFF. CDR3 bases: TGTGCCAGCAGCCCGGCCGGGACTAGCGGGGGGGCTGAGCAGTTCTTC.

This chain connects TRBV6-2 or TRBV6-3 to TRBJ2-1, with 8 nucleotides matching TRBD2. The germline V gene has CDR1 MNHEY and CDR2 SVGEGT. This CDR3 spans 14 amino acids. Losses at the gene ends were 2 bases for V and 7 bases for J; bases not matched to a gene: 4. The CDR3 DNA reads TGTGCCAGCAGTTACCGGGGGGGCCGGAATGAGCAGTTCTTC. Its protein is CASSYRGGRNEQFF.

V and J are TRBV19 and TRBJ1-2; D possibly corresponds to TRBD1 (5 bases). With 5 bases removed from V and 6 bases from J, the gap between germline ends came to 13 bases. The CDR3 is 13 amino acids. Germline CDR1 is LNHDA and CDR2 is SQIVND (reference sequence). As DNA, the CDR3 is TGTGCCAGTAGTCCCGCGGGGGTAGATGGCTACACCTTC. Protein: CASSPAGVDGYTF.

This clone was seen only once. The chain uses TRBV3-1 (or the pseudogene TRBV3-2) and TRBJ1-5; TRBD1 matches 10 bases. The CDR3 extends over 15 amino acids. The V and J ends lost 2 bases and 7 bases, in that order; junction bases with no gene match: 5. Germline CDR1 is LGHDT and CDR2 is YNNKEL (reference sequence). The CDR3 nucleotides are TGTGCCAGCAGCCAAACGGGACAGGGGAGGCAGCCCCAGCATTTT. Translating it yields CASSQTGQGRQPQHF.

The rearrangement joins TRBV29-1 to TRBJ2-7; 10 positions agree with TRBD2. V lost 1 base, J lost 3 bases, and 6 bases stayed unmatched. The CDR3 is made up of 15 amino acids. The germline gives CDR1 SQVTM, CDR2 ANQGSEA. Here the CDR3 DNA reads TGCAGCGTTGAAGCCGGGACTAGCGAATACTACGAGCAGTACTTC. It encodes CSVEAGTSEYYEQYF.

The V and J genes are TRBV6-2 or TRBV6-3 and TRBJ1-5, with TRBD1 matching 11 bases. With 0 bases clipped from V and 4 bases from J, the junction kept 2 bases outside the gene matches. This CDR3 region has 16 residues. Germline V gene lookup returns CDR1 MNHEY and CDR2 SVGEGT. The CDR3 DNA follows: TGTGCCAGCAGTTACTCGGACAGGGGGCGGAATCAGCCCCAGCATTTT. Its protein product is CASSYSDRGRNQPQHF.

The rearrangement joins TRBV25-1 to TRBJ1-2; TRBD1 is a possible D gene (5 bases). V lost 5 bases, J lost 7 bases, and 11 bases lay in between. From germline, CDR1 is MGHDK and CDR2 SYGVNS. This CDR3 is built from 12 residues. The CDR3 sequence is CASSNQRGGYTF. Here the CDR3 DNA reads TGTGCCAGCAGTAATCAAAGGGGTGGCTACACCTTC.

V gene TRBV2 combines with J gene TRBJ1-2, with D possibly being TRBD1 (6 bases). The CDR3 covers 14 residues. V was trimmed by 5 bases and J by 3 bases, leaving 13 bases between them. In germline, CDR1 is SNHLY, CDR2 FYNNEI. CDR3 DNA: TGTGCCAGCAGTTCCCGGACAGTTTACTATGGCTACACCTTC. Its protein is CASSSRTVYYGYTF.

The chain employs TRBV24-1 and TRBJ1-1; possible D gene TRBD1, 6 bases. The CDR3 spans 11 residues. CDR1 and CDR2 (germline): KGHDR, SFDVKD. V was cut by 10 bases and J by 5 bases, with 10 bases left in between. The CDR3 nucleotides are TGTGCCACTAGGGGGGGGACTGAAGCTTTCTTT. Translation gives CATRGGTEAFF.

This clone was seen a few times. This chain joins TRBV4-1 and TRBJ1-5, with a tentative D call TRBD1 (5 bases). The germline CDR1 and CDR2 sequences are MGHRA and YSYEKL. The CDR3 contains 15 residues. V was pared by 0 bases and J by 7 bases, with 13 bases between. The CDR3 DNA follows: TGCGCCAGCAGCCAAGAGACGGCAGGGTGGCAGCCCCAGCATTTT. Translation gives CASSQETAGWQPQHF.

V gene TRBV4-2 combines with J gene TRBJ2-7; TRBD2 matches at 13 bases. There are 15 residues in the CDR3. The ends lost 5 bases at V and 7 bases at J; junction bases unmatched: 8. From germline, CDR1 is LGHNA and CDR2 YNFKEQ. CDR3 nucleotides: TGTGCCAGCAGCTCTACTAGCGGGGGGGCGTGGGAGCAGTACTTC. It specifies CASSSTSGGAWEQYF.

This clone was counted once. The CDR3 region is CASSQLGQGNTGELFF. In DNA form, the CDR3 reads TGTGCCAGCAGCCAACTTGGACAGGGGAACACCGGGGAGCTGTTTTTT. The V and J genes are TRBV3-1 (or the pseudogene TRBV3-2) and TRBJ2-2, with TRBD1 matching 8 bases. The CDR3 is made up of 16 amino acids. J gave up 1 base and V 2 bases, and 3 bases lay outside the gene matches. The V gene's germline CDR1 is LGHDT and CDR2 YNNKEL (reference sequence).